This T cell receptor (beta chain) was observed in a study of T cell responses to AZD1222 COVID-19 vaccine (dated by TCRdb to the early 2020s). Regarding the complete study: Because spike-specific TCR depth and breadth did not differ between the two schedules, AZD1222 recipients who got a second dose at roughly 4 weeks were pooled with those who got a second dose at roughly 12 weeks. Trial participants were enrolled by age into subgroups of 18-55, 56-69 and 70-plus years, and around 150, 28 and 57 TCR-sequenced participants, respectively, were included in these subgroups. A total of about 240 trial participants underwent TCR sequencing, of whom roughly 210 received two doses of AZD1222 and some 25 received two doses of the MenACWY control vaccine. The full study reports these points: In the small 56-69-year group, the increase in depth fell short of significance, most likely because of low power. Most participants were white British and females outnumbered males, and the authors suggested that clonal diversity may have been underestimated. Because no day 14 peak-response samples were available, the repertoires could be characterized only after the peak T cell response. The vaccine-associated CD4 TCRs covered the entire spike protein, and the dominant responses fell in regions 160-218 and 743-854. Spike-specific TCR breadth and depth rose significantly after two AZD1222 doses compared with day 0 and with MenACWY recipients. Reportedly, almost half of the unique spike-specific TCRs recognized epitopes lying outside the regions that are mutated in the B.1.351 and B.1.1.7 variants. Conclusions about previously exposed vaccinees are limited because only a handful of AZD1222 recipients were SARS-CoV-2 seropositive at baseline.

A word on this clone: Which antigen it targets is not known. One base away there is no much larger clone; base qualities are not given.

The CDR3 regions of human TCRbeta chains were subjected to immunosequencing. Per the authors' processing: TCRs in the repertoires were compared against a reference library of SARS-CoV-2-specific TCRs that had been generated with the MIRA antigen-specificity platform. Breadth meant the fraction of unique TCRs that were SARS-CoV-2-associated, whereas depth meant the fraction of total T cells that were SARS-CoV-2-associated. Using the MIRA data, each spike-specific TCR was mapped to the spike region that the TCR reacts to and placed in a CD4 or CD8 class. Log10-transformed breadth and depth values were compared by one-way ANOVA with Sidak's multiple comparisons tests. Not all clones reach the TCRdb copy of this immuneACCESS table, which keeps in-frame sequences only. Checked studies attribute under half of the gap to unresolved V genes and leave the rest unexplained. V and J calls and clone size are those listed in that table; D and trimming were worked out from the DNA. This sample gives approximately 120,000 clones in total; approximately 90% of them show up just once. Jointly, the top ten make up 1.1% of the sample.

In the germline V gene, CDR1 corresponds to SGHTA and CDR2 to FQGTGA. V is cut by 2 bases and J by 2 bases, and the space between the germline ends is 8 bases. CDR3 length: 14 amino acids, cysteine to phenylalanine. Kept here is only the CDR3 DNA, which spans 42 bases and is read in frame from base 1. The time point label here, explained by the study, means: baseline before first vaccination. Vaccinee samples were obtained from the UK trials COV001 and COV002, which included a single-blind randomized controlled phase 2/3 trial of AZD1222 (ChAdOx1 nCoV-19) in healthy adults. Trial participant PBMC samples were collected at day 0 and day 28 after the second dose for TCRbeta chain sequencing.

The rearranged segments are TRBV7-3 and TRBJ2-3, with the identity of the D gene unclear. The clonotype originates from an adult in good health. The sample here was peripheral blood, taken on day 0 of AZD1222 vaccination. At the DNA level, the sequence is TGTGCCAGCAGCTTATTAGGGTCCACAGATACGCAGTATTTT. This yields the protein CASSLLGSTDTQYF.